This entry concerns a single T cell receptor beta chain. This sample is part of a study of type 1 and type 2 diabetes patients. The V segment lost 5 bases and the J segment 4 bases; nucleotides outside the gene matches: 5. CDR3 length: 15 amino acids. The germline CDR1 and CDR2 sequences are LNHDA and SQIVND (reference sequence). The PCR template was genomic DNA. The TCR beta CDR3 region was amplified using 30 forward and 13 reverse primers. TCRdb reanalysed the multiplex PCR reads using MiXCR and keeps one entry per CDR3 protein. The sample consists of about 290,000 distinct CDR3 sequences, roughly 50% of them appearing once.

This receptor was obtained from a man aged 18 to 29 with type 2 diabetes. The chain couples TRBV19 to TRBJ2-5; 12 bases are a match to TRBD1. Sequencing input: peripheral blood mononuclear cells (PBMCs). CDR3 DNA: TGTGCCAGTAGTCCCGGGACAGGGGGCGTAGAGACCCAGTACTTC. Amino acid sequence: CASSPGTGGVETQYF. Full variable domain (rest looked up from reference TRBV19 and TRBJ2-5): DGGITQSPKYLFRKEGQNVTLSCEQNLNHDAMYWYRQDPGQGLRLIYYSQIVNDFQKGDIAEGYSVSREKKESFPLTVTSAQKNPTAFYLCASSPGTGGVETQYFGPGTRLLVL.